The 4 T cell receptor beta chains reported below all come from one sample, sequenced in a study of spatial heterogeneity in lung cancer. One entry per CDR3 protein, called by TCRdb with MiXCR from the 5' RACE reads. This sample has roughly 39,000 distinct CDR3 sequences, with about 6% found just once. Time point noted: sample taken at primary tumor resection. Tumor, nontumor lung or frozen PBMC supplied whole RNA, sequenced without sorting. The sample in question was PBMCs, obtained at surgery. The receptor source for this set is a male donor with early-stage non-small cell lung cancer.

V and J are TRBV15 and TRBJ2-7, with D perhaps matching TRBD2 (7 bases). CDR3 length: 15 amino acids. In germline, CDR1 is LNHNV, CDR2 YYDKDF (reference sequence). Trimming cost V 3 bases and J 4 bases, with 16 bases left between them. CDR3 sequence reads: CATSRLQGGGYEQYF. The DNA for the CDR3 is TGTGCCACCAGCAGGCTACAGGGAGGGGGATACGAGCAGTACTTC.

A note on this clonotype: Sequence at one end of the junction differs from germline and may be a read error. The chain employs TRBV2 and TRBJ2-1; TRBD2 aligns across 9 bases. CDR3 length: 14 residues. Germline CDR1 and CDR2: SNHLY and FYNNEI. DNA of the CDR3: TGTGCCAGCAGTGAGAGAGCGGGGGGCCCCTATGTAATCTTC. It codes for CASSERAGGPYVIF. Looking up the rest from reference TRBV2 and TRBJ2-1 gives the full variable domain: EPEVTQTPSHQVTQMGQEVILRCVPISNHLYFYWYRQILGQKVEFLVSFYNNEISEKSEIFDDQFSVERPDGSNFTLKIRSTKLEDSAMYFCASSERAGGPYVIFGPGTRLTVL.

This chain links TRBV5-4 with TRBJ2-2; 9 bases are a match to TRBD2. J was trimmed by 4 bases and V by 0 bases; bases with no gene match: 4. Per the germline V gene, CDR1 is SGHNT and CDR2 is YYREEE (reference sequence). CDR3 length: 16 residues. The CDR3 protein is CASSLGGGAGTGELFF. The CDR3 bases are TGTGCCAGCAGCTTGGGCGGGGGGGCCGGCACCGGGGAGCTGTTTTTT.

This clonotype was counted ten times or more. V and J are TRBV5-8 and TRBJ1-1; D may be TRBD1 (5 bases). This CDR3 has 16 amino acids. Trimming left V 1 base short and J 11 bases short, with 24 bases between. From germline, CDR1 is SGHTS and CDR2 YDEGEE. CDR3 protein: CASSLSRTRGWTSAFF. CDR3 sequence (DNA): TGTGCCAGCAGCTTGTCTCGGACAAGAGGCTGGACCAGCGCTTTCTTT. Filled out from reference TRBV5-8 and TRBJ1-1, the complete variable domain reads EAGVTQSPTHLIKTRGQQATLRCSPISGHTSVYWYQQALGLGLQFLLWYDEGEERNRGNFPPRFSGRQFPNYSSELNVNALELEDSALYLCASSLSRTRGWTSAFFGQGTRLTVV.